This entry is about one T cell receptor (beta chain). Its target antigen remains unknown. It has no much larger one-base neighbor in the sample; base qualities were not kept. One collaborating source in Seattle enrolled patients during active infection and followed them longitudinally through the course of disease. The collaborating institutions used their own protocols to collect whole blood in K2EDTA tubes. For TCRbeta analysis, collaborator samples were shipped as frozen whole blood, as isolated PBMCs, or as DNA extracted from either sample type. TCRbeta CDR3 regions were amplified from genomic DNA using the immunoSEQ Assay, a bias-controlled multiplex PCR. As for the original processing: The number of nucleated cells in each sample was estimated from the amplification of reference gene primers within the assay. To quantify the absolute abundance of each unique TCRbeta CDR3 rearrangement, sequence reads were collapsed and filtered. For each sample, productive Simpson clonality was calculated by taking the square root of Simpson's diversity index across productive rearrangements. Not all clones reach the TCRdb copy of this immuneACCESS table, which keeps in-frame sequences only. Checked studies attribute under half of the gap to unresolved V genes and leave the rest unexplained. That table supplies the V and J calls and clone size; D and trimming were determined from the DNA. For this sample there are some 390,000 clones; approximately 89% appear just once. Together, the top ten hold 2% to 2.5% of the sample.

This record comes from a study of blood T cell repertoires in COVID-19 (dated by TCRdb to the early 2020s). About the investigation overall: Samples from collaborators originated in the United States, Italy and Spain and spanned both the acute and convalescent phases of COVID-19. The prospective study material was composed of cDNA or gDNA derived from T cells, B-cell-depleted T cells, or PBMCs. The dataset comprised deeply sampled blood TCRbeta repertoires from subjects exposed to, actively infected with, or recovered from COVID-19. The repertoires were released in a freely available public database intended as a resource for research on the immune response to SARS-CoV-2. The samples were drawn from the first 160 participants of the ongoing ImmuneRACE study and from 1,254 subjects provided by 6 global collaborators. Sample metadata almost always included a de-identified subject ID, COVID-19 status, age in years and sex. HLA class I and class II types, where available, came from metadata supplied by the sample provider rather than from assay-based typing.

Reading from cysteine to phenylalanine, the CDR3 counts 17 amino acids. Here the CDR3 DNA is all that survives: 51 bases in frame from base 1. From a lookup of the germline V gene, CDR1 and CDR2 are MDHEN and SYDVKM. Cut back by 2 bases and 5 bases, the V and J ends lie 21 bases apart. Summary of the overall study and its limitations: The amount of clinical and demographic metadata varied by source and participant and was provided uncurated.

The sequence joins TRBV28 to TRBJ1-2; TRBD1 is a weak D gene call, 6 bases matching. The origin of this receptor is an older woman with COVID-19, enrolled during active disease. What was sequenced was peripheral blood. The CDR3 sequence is CASSLTISTGYRYGYTF. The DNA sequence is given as TGTGCCAGCAGTTTAACGATTTCCACAGGGTATAGGTATGGCTACACCTTC.